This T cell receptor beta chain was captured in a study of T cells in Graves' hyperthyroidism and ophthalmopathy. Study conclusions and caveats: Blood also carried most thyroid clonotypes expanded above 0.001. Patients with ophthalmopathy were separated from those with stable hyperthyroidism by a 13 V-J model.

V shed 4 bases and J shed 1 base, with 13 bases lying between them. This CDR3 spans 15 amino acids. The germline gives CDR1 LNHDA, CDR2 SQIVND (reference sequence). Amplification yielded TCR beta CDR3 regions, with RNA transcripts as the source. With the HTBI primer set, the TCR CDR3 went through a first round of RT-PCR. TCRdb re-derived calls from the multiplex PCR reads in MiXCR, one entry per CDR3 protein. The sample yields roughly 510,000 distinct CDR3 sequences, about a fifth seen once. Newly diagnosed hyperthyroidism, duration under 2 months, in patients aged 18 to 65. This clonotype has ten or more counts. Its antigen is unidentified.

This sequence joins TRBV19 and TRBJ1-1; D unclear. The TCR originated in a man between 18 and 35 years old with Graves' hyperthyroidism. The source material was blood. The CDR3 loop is CASSRSLSGNTEAFF. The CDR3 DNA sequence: TGTGCCAGTAGTAGGAGTCTATCAGGGAACACTGAAGCTTTCTTT.